These 8 T cell receptor beta chains were sequenced from one sample in a study of T cells after yellow fever vaccination. TCRdb used MiXCR to reprocess the 5' RACE reads, holding one entry per CDR3 protein. The table includes more than 65,000 distinct CDR3 sequences, around 7.7% detected once. The specimen was CD8+ T cells sorted from PBMCs, collected 10 to 11 days after the first yellow fever vaccination. These receptors came from a man aged 18 to 29 who received the YFV17D yellow fever vaccine.

This clonotype was detected a few times. This chain connects TRBV5-1 to TRBJ2-2; possible D gene TRBD1, 7 bases. Trimming took 0 bases from V and 7 from J, leaving 13 bases between them. The CDR3 runs 15 residues. From germline, CDR1 is SGHRS and CDR2 YFSETQ. This CDR3 is CASSLAGGQHGELFF. In DNA, the CDR3 is TGCGCCAGCAGCTTGGCCGGGGGACAGCACGGGGAGCTGTTTTTT.

As to this clonotype: At one of its ends the junction is not consistent with the germline gene, which may arise from a read error. The rearrangement uses TRBV7-7 and TRBJ2-1, with TRBD2 matching over 10 bases. The CDR3 sequence is 13 residues long. Germline-derived CDR1 and CDR2 are SSHAT and FNYEAQ (reference sequence). DNA for the CDR3: TGTGCTAGCAGCGGGGGGGTGTGGTATGAGCAGTTCTTC. As protein: CASSGGVWYEQFF.

This clonotype was counted at least ten times. The chain joins TRBV7-9 to TRBJ2-2; D perhaps matches TRBD2 (6 bases). V lost 0 bases, J lost 6 bases, and 11 bases lay in between. Germline CDR1 reads SEHNR; CDR2 reads FQNEAQ (reference sequence). The CDR3 is 15 residues long. This chain's CDR3 is CASSLASGGPGELFF. CDR3 sequence (DNA): TGTGCCAGCAGCTTAGCTAGCGGAGGACCCGGGGAGCTGTTTTTT.

In this sample, this clonotype turned up many times. The rearrangement links TRBV12-3 or TRBV12-4 to TRBJ2-3; 8 bases map to TRBD1. CDR3 length: 17 amino acids. The J segment lost 6 bases and the V segment lost 6 bases, leaving 17 bases of the junction unmatched. CDR3 amino acids: CASSNPIGTGDPDTQYF. The CDR3 DNA follows: TGTGCCAGCAGCAACCCGATAGGGACAGGCGACCCGGATACGCAGTATTTT.

The table lists this clonotype with many counts. The rearrangement uses TRBV12-3 or TRBV12-4 and TRBJ1-2, with D tentatively TRBD1 (5 bases). The germline V and J ends were trimmed by 8 bases and 4 bases, with 14 bases remaining between them. CDR3 size: 13 residues. The CDR3 DNA follows: TGTGCCAGCGGGTCGCAGGGAGGCTATGGCTACACCTTC. Its translation: CASGSQGGYGYTF.

This clonotype has at least ten counts. The chain uses TRBV27 and TRBJ2-2; 9 nucleotides agree with TRBD2. J gave up 5 bases and V 7 bases, and 5 bases lay outside the gene matches. This CDR3 has 14 amino acids. CDR1 MNHEY and CDR2 SMNVEV come from the germline V gene (reference sequence). The CDR3 protein is CASTVLAGTGELFF. For the CDR3, the DNA is TGTGCCAGCACCGTCCTAGCGGGGACCGGGGAGCTGTTTTTT.

The rearrangement joins TRBV5-5 to TRBJ2-7; 8 bases are a match to TRBD1. The germline CDR1 and CDR2 sequences are SGHKS and YYEKEE (reference sequence). V lost 4 bases to trimming and J lost 2 bases; unmatched junction nucleotides: 8. This CDR3 spans 15 amino acids. The CDR3 here is CASSPMTGVAYEQYV. The CDR3 nucleotides are TGTGCCAGCAGCCCCATGACAGGGGTGGCCTACGAGCAGTACGTC.

This clonotype was counted at least ten times. The rearrangement uses TRBV5-1 and TRBJ2-7, with D perhaps assigned TRBD1 or TRBD2 (6 bases each). The germline V and J ends were trimmed by 6 bases and 4 bases, with 14 bases remaining between them. Germline CDR1 is SGHRS and CDR2 is YFSETQ. The CDR3 length is 13 residues. The CDR3 spells CASMTRGGYEQYF. The CDR3, as DNA: TGCGCCAGCATGACCAGGGGAGGATACGAGCAGTACTTC.